This T cell receptor beta chain stems from a study of cytomegalovirus exposure and HLA in healthy donors. Study context: The same platform was used for the 90 to 150 validation repertoires as for the 666 first-cohort repertoires, as reported in a later analysis. Study results and limitations: Generally TCR sequences proved uncommon, though certain public TCRs appeared in numerous donors. In vitro confirmation showed a few CMV-associated chains to be CMV antigen specific. In the roughly 120 validation repertoires, a later analysis found that first-cohort TCR clusters tended to co-occur.

Measured with immunoSEQ multiplex PCR; TCRdb has only the in-frame clones, and not every one. Seen here are under 75,000 clones, 85% observed once, and the top ten hold about 3%. Concerning this clone itself: Its antigen is unidentified.

What was sequenced was PBMCs. The receptor was isolated from a man younger than 45 in good health and CMV-seronegative.

CDR3 loop: CASSPSTSGIANEQFF. The CDR3 nucleotides read TGTGCCAGCAGCCCCTCGACTAGCGGGATCGCCAATGAGCAGTTCTTC. The V call is TRBV2, the J call TRBJ2-1; 11 bases align to TRBD2. V was pared by 6 bases and J by 6 bases, with 10 bases of the junction left unmatched. This CDR3 has 16 residues. The germline V gene encodes CDR1 SNHLY and CDR2 FYNNEI.